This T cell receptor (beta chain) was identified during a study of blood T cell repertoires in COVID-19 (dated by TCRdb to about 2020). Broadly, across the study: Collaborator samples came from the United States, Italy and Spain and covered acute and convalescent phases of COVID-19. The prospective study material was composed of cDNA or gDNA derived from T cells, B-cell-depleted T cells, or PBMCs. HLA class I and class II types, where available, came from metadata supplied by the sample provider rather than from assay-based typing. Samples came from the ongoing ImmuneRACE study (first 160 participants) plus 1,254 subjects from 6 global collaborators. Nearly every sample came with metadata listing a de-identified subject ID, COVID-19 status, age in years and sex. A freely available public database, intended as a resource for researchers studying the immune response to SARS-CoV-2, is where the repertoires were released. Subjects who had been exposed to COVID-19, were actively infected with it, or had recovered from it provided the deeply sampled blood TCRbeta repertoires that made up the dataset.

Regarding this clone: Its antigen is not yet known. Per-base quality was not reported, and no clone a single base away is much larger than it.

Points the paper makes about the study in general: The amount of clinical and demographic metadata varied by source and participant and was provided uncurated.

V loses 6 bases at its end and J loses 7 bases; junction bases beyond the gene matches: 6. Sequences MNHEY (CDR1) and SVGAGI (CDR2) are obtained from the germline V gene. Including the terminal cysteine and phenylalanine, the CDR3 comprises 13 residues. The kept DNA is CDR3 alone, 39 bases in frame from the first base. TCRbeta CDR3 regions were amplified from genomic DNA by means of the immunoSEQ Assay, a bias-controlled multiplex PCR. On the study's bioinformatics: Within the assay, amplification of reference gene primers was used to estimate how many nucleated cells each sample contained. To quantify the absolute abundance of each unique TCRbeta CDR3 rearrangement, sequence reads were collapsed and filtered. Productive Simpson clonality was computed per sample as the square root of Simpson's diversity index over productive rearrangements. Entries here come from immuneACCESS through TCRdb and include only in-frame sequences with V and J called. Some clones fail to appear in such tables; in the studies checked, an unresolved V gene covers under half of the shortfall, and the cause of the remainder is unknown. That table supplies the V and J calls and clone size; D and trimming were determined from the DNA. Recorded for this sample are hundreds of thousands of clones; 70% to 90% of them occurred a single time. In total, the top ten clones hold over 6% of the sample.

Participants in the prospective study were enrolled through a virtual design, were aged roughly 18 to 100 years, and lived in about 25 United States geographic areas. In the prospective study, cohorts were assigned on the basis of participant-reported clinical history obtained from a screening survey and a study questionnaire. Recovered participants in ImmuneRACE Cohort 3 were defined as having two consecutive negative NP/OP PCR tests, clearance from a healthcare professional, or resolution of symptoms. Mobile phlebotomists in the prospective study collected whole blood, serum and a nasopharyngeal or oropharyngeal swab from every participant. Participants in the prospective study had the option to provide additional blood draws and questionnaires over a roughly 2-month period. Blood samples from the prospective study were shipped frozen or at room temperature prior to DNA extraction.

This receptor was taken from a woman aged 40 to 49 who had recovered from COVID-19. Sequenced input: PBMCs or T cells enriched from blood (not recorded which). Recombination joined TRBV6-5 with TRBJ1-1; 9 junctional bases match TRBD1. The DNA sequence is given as TGTGCCAGCAGCCCCGGGACAGGGCGTGAAGCTTTCTTT. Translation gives CASSPGTGREAFF.